What follows are 12 T cell receptor beta chains derived from one specimen sequenced in a study of blood T cell repertoires in COVID-19. The method was immunoSEQ multiplex PCR; TCRdb's version includes in-frame clones alone and lacks a portion of them. The data hold about 250,000 clones, with just under 85% observed a single time. The material sequenced was peripheral blood. The source of these receptors is a man of 80 years or more with acute or convalescent COVID-19.

The chain links TRBV27 to TRBJ2-7, with 9 nucleotides matching TRBD1. Germline V gene lookup returns CDR1 MNHEY and CDR2 SMNVEV (reference sequence). V dropped 0 bases and J dropped 3; count of bases not matched to a gene: 6. The CDR3 contains 16 residues. The CDR3, as DNA: TGTGCCAGCAGTTTATCCTCCGGGACAGGGAACTACGAGCAGTACTTC. Amino acid sequence: CASSLSSGTGNYEQYF.

This clone was seen more than once but under ten times. V usage is TRBV5-1 and J usage is TRBJ2-3; perhaps TRBD2 as D (6 bases). CDR1 and CDR2 from the germline V gene are SGHRS and YFSETQ. CDR3 length equals 15 residues. V was shortened by 1 base and J by 2 bases, with 11 bases between the two germline ends. CDR3 sequence reads: CASSLTGTYTDTQYF. In DNA, the CDR3 is TGCGCCAGCAGCTTGACGGGGACTTACACAGATACGCAGTATTTT.

The J gene is TRBJ2-4, the V gene TRBV5-4; no definite D call. The length of the CDR3 is 16 residues. Trimming took off 0 bases at V and 6 bases at J, with 16 bases between the two ends. Germline CDR1 and CDR2: SGHNT and YYREEE (reference sequence). DNA of the CDR3: TGTGCCAGCAGCTTGGGAGGTGGCTCCCCCCCAAACATTCAGTACTTC. This sequence encodes CASSLGGGSPPNIQYF. Variable domain in full (rest from reference TRBV5-4 and TRBJ2-4): ETGVTQSPTHLIKTRGQQVTLRCSSQSGHNTVSWYQQALGQGPQFIFQYYREEENGRGNFPPRFSGLQFPNYSSELNVNALELDDSALYLCASSLGGGSPPNIQYFGAGTRLSVL.

The chain has TRBV5-5 and TRBJ1-4; D remains ambiguous. The germline CDR1 and CDR2 sequences are SGHKS and YYEKEE (reference sequence). The CDR3 is 12 amino acids. Trimming shortened V by 7 bases and J by 3 bases, and 7 bases separated the two germline ends. The CDR3 region is CASGGANEKLFF. The DNA of the CDR3 is TGTGCCAGCGGCGGGGCTAATGAAAAACTGTTTTTT.

This clone was seen just once. The chain uses TRBV4-1 and TRBJ2-1; perhaps TRBD2 as D (6 bases). The CDR3 spans 17 residues. Trimming removed 1 base at V and 4 bases at J, with 17 bases between. Germline V lookup: CDR1 MGHRA, CDR2 YSYEKL. The CDR3 loop is CASSQGPSRDSYNEQFF. The CDR3 DNA sequence: TGCGCCAGCAGCCAAGGTCCCTCCCGGGACTCTTACAATGAGCAGTTCTTC.

This chain joins TRBV6-5 and TRBJ1-4; the D is unclear. CDR1 is MNHEY, CDR2 SVGAGI, per germline. With 2 bases removed from V and 3 bases from J, the gap between germline ends came to 13 bases. The CDR3 is 16 amino acids. CDR3: CASSYDGPGANEKLFF. The CDR3 DNA follows: TGTGCCAGCAGTTACGACGGCCCGGGTGCTAATGAAAAACTGTTTTTT.

The chain employs TRBV5-4 and TRBJ1-2; D ambiguous. V gave up 1 base and J gave up 3 bases, with 13 bases separating them. This CDR3 is built from 15 residues. Germline CDR1 and CDR2: SGHNT and YYREEE (reference sequence). The CDR3 loop is CASSLPGLRDYGYTF. In DNA, the CDR3 is TGTGCCAGCAGCTTGCCTGGCCTGAGGGACTATGGCTACACCTTC. The full variable domain, completed using reference TRBV5-4 and TRBJ1-2, is ETGVTQSPTHLIKTRGQQVTLRCSSQSGHNTVSWYQQALGQGPQFIFQYYREEENGRGNFPPRFSGLQFPNYSSELNVNALELDDSALYLCASSLPGLRDYGYTFGSGTRLTVV.

The chain is built from TRBV3-1 (or the pseudogene TRBV3-2) and TRBJ1-2; no clear D. There are 12 residues in the CDR3. V lost 0 bases, J lost 9 bases, and 8 bases lay in between. Germline V lookup: CDR1 LGHDT, CDR2 YNNKEL (reference sequence). The CDR3 here is CASSQDQVRYTF. CDR3 bases: TGTGCCAGCAGCCAAGATCAGGTTCGCTACACCTTC.

This clone was observed a handful of times. The chain employs TRBV10-2 and TRBJ1-5; D is unclear. There are 16 residues in the CDR3. The V and J ends lost 4 bases and 2 bases respectively, with 15 bases between them. Germline V lookup: CDR1 WSHSY, CDR2 SAAADI. DNA for the CDR3: TGCGCCAGCAGTGGAGGCGTGTGGTCCGGCAATCAGCCCCAGCATTTT. Translating gives CASSGGVWSGNQPQHF.

V usage is TRBV9 and J usage is TRBJ2-7; D perhaps matches TRBD2 (5 bases). Germline assignment: CDR1 SGDLS and CDR2 YYNGEE. Trimming took 2 bases from V and 3 from J, leaving 12 bases between them. The CDR3 has 14 amino acids. The CDR3: CASSVGLDFYEQYF. In DNA, the CDR3 is TGTGCCAGCAGCGTCGGTTTGGACTTCTACGAGCAGTACTTC.

The chain recombines TRBV4-1 with TRBJ2-7, with 7 bases aligning to TRBD1. CDR3 length: 15 residues. Germline assignment: CDR1 MGHRA and CDR2 YSYEKL. J gave up 2 bases and V 3 bases, and 7 bases lay outside the gene matches. The DNA for the CDR3 is TGCGCCAGCAGCCATACCAGGGGGAGTACCTACGAGCAGTACTTC. It yields the protein CASSHTRGSTYEQYF.

The CDR3 nucleotides read TGTGCCAGCAGTTCGGACAACTTCTCTGGAAACACCATATATTTT. Translating it yields CASSSDNFSGNTIYF. The rearrangement links TRBV6-5 to TRBJ1-3; possibly TRBD1 for D (5 bases). V was cut by 4 bases and J by 0 bases, with 10 bases left in between. In germline, CDR1 is MNHEY, CDR2 SVGAGI. This CDR3 has 15 residues.